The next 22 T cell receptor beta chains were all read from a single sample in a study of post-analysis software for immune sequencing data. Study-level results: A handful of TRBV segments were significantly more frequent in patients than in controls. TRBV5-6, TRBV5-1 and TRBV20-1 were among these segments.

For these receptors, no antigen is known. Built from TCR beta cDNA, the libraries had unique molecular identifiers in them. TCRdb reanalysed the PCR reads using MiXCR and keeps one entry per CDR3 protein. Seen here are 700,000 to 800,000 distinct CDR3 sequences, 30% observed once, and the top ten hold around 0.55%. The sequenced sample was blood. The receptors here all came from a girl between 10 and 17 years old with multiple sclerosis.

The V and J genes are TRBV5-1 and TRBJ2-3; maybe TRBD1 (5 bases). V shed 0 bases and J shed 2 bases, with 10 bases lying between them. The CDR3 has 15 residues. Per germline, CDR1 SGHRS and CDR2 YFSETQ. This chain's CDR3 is CASSLDRPPTDTQYF. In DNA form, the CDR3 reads TGCGCCAGCAGCTTGGACAGGCCCCCCACAGATACGCAGTATTTT.

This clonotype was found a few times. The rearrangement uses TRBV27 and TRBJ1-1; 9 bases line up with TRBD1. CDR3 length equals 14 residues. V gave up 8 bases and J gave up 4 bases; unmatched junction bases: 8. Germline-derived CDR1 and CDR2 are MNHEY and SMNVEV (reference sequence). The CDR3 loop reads CASYPGTGSTEAFF. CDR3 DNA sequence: TGTGCCAGCTACCCCGGGACAGGGTCCACTGAAGCTTTCTTT.

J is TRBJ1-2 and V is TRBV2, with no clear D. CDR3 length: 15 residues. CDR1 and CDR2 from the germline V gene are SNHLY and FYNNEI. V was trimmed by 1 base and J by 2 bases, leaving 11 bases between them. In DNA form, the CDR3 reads TGTGCCAGCAGTGAAGACTTGGGATACAACTATGGCTACACCTTC. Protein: CASSEDLGYNYGYTF.

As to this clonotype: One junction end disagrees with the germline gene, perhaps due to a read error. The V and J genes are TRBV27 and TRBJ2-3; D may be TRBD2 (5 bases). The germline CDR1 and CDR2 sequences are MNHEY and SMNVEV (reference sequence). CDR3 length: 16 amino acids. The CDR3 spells CASSLYPAGSTDTQYF. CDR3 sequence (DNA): TGTGCCAGCAGTTTATATCCTGCTGGGAGCACGGATACGCAGTATTTT.

CDR3 sequence reads: CASSVVLAGSDEQFF. The CDR3 DNA follows: TGTGCCAGCAGCGTAGTACTAGCGGGAAGCGATGAGCAGTTCTTC. This chain connects TRBV9 to TRBJ2-1; TRBD2 matches 10 bases. The trim removed 0 bases at V and 8 bases at J, leaving 5 bases unmatched. CDR1 SGDLS and CDR2 YYNGEE come from the germline V gene. The CDR3 has 15 residues.

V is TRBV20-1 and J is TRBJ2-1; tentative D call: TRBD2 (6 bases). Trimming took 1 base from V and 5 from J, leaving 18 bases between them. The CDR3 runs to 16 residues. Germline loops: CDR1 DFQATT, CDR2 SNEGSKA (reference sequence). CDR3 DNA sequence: TGCAGTGCTAGAGCTCTAGCGACTCAGAGACACAATGAGCAGTTCTTC. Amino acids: CSARALATQRHNEQFF.

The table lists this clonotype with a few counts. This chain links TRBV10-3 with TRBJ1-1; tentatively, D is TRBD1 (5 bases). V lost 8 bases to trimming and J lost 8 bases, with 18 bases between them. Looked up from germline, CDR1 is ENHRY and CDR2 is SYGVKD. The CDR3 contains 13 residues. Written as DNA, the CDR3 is TGTGCCATCCTCGGGCAGGGAGGTATCGAAGCTTTCTTT. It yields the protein CAILGQGGIEAFF.

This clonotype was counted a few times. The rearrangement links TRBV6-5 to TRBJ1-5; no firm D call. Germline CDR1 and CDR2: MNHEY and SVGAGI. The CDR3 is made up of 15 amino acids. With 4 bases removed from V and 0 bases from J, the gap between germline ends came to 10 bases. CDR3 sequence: CASSSGQNSNQPQHF. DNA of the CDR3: TGTGCCAGCAGTTCTGGGCAGAATAGCAATCAGCCCCAGCATTTT.

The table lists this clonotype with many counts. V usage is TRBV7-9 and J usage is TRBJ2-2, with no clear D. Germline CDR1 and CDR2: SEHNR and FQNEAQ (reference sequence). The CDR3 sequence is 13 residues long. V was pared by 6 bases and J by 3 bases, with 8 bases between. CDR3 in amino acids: CASSWQDTGELFF. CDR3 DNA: TGTGCCAGCAGTTGGCAGGACACCGGGGAGCTGTTTTTT.

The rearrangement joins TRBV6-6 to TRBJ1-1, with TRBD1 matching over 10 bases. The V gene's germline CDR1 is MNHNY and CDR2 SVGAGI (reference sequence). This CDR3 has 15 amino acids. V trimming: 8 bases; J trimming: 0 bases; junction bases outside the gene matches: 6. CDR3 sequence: CASRGDRGMNTEAFF. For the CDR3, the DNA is TGTGCCAGCCGGGGGGACAGGGGCATGAACACTGAAGCTTTCTTT.

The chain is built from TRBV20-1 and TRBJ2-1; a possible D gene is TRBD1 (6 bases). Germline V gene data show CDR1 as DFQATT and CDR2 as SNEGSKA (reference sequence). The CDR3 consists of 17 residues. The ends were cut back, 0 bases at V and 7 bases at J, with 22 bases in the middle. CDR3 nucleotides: TGCAGTGCTAGAGATACGTTTTTATGGACAGAAAAGAATGAGCAGTTCTTC. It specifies CSARDTFLWTEKNEQFF.

CDR3 sequence: CASSYSMGNQPQHF. The CDR3 DNA reads as TGTGCCAGCAGTTACTCGATGGGCAATCAGCCCCAGCATTTT. The V and J genes are TRBV6-5 and TRBJ1-5, with unresolved D. Germline V lookup: CDR1 MNHEY, CDR2 SVGAGI. V lost 0 bases and J lost 2, with 5 bases in between. The CDR3 is 14 amino acids.

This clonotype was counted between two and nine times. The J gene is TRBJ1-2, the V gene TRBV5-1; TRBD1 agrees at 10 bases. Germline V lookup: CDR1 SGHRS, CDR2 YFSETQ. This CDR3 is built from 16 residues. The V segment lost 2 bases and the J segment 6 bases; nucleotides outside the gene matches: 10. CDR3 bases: TGCGCCAGCAGCTTCGCCGGGACAGGGGAAGGAGATGGCTACACCTTC. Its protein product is CASSFAGTGEGDGYTF.

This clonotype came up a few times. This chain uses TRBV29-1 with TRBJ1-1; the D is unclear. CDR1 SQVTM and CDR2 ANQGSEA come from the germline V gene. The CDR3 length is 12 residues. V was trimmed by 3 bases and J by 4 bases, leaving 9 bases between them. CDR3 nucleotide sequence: TGCAGCGTTGAGCCAGGCAGCACTGAAGCTTTCTTT. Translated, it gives CSVEPGSTEAFF.

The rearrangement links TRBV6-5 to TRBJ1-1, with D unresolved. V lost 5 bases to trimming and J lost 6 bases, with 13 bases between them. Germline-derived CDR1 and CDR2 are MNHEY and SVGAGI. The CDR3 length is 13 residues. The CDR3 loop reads CASSTTDRAEAFF. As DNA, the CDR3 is TGTGCCAGCAGTACAACCGATCGGGCTGAAGCTTTCTTT.

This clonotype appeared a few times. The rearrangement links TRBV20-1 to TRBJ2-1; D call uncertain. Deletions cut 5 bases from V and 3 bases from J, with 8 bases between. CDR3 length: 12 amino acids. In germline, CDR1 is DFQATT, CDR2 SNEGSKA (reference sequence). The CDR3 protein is CSALDNYNEQFF. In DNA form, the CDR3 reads TGCAGTGCTTTAGACAACTACAATGAGCAGTTCTTC.

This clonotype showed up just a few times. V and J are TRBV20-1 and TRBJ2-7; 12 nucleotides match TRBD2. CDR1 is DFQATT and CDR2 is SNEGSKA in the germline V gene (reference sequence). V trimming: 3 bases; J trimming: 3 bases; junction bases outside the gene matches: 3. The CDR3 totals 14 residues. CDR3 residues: CSARGLAGRYEQYF. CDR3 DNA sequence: TGCAGTGCTAGGGGACTAGCGGGCCGCTACGAGCAGTACTTC.

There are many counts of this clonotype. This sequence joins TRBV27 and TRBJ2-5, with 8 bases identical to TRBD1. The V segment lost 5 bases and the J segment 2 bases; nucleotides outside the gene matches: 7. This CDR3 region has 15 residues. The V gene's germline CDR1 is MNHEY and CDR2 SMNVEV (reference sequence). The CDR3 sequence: CASSPRQGRQETQYF. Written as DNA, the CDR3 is TGTGCCAGCAGTCCCCGACAGGGGAGGCAAGAGACCCAGTACTTC.

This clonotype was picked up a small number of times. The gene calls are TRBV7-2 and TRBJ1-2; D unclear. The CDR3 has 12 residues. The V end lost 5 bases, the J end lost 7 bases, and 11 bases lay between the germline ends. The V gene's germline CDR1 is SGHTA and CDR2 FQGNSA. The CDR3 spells CASSAQTIGYTF. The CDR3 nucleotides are TGTGCCAGCAGCGCACAAACAATTGGCTACACCTTC.

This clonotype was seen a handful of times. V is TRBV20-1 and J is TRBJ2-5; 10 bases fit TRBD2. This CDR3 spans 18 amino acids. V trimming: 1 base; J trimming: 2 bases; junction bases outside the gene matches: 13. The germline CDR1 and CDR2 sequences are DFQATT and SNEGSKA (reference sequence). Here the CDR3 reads CSARARRKTSGWQETQYF. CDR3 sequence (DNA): TGCAGTGCTAGAGCGCGGAGAAAGACTAGCGGGTGGCAAGAGACCCAGTACTTC.

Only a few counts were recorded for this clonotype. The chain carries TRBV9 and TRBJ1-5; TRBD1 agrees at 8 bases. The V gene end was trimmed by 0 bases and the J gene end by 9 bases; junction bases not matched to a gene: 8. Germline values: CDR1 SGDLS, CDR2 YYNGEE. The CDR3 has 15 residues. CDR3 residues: CASSVGTGRDRPQHF. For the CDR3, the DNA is TGTGCCAGCAGCGTAGGGACAGGGCGAGATCGGCCCCAGCATTTT.

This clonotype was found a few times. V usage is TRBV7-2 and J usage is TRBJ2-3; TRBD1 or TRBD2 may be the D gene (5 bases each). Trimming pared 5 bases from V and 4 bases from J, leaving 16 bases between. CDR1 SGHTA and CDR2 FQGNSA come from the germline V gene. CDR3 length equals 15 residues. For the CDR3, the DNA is TGTGCCAGCAGCCGAGGGGACCCGAGCGCAGATACGCAGTATTTT. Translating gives CASSRGDPSADTQYF.